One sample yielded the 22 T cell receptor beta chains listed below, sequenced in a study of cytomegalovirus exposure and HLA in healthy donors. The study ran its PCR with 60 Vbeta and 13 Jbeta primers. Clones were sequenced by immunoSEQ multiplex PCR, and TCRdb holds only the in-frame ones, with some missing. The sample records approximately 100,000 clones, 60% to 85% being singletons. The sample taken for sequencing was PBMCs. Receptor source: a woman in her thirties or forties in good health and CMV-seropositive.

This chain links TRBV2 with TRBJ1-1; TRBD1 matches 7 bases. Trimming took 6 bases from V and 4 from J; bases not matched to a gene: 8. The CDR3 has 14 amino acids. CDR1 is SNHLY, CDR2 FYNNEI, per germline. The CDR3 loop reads CASSLTGTVTEAFF. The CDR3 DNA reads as TGTGCCAGCAGCCTAACCGGGACAGTCACTGAAGCTTTCTTT.

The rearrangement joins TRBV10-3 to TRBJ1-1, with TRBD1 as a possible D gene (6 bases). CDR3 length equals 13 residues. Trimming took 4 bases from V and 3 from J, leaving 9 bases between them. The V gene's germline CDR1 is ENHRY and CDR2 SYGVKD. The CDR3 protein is CAISGDTYTEAFF. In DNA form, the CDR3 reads TGTGCCATCAGTGGGGACACCTACACTGAAGCTTTCTTT.

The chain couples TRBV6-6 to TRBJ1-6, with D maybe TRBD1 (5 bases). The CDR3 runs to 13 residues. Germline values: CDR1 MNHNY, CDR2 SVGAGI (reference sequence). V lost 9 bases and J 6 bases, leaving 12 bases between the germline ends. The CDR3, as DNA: TGTGCCAGTCACCAGGGTGCTAATTCACCCCTCCACTTT. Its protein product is CASHQGANSPLHF.

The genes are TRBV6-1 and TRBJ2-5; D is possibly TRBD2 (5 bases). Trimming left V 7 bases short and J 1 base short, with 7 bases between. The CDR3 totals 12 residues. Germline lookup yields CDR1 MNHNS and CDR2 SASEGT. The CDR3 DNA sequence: TGTGCCAGCAAACGGGGCCAAGAGACCCAGTACTTC. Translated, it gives CASKRGQETQYF.

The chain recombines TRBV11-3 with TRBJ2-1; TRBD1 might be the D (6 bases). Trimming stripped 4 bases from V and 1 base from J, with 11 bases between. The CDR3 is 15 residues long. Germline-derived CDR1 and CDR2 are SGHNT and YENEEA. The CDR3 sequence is CASSSQGTSYNEQFF. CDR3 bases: TGTGCCAGCAGCTCACAGGGTACTTCCTACAATGAGCAGTTCTTC.

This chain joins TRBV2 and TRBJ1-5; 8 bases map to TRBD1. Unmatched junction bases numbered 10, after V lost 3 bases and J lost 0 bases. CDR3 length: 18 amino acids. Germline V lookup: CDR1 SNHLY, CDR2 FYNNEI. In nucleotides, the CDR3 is TGTGCCAGCAGTGACAGGGGGCGGAAAAAGGCTAGCAATCAGCCCCAGCATTTT. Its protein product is CASSDRGRKKASNQPQHF.

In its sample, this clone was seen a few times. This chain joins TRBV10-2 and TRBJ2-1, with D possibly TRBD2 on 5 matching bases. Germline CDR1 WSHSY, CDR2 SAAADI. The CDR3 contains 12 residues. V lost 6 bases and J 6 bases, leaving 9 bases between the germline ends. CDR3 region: CASRSGLNEQFF. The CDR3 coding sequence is TGCGCCAGCAGATCAGGACTCAATGAGCAGTTCTTC.

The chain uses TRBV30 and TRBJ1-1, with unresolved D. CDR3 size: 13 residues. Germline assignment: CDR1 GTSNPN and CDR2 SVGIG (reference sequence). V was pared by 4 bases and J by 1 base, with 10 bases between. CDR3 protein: CAWTRHQNTEAFF. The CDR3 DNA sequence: TGTGCCTGGACAAGACATCAGAACACTGAAGCTTTCTTT. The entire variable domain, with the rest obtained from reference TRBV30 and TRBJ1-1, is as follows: SQTIHQWPATLVQPVGSPLSLECTVEGTSNPNLYWYRQAAGRGLQLLFYSVGIGQISSEVPQNLSASRPQDRQFILSSKKLLLSDSGFYLCAWTRHQNTEAFFGQGTRLTVV.

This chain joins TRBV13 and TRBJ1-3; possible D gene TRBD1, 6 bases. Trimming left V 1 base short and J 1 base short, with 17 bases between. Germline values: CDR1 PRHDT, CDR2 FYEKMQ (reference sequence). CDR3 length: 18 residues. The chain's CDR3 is CASSLAQGFRISGNTIYF. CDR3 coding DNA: TGTGCCAGCAGCTTAGCGCAGGGGTTTAGGATTTCTGGAAACACCATATATTTT.

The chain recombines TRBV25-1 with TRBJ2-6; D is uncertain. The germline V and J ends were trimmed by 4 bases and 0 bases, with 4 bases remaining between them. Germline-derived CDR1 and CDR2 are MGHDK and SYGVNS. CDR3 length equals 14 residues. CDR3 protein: CASSAHSGANVLTF. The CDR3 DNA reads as TGTGCCAGCAGTGCCCACTCTGGGGCCAACGTCCTGACTTTC.

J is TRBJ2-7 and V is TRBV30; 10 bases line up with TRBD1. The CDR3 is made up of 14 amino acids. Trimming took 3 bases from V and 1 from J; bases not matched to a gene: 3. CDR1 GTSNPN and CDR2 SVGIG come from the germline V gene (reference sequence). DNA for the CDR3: TGTGCCTGGAGAGGACAGGGGGTTTCCTACGAGCAGTACTTC. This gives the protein CAWRGQGVSYEQYF.

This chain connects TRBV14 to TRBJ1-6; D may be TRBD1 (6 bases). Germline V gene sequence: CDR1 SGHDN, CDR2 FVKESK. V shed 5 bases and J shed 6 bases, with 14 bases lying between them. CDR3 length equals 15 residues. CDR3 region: CASSAYTGFNSPLHF. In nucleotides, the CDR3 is TGTGCCAGCAGCGCTTACACAGGGTTTAATTCACCCCTCCACTTT.

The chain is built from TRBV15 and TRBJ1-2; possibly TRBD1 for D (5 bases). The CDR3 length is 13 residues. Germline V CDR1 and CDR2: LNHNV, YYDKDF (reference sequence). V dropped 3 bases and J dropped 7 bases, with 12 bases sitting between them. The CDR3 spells CATSRETGVGYTF. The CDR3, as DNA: TGTGCCACCAGCAGGGAAACGGGGGTTGGCTACACCTTC.

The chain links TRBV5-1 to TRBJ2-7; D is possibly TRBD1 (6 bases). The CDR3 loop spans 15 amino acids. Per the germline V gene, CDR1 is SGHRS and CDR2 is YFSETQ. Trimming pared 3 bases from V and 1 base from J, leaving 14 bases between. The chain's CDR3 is CASSSELGQSYEQYF. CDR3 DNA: TGCGCCAGCAGCTCGGAACTCGGACAGTCCTACGAGCAGTACTTC. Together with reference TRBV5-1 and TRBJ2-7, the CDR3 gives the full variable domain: KAGVTQTPRYLIKTRGQQVTLSCSPISGHRSVSWYQQTPGQGLQFLFEYFSETQRNKGNFPGRFSGRQFSNSRSEMNVSTLELGDSALYLCASSSELGQSYEQYFGPGTRLTVT.

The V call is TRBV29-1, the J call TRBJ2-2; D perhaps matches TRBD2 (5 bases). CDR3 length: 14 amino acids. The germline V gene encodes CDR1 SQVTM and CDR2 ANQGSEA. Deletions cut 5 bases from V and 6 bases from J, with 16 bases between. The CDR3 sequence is CSVRGQADSGELFF. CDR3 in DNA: TGCAGCGTTCGAGGGCAGGCTGATTCCGGGGAGCTGTTTTTT.

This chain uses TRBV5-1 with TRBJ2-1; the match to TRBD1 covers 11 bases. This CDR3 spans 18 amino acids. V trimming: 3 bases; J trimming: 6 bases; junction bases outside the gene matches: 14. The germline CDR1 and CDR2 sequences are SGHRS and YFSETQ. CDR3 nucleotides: TGCGCCAGCAGCTCCCAAGCTAGGTCGGGACAGGGGGTCAATGAGCAGTTCTTC. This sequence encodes CASSSQARSGQGVNEQFF.

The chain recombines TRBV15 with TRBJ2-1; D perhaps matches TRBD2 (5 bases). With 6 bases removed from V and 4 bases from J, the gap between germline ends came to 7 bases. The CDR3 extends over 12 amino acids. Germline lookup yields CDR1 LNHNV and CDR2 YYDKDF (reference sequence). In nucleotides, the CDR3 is TGTGCCACCAGGGAGGTTTACAATGAGCAGTTCTTC. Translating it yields CATREVYNEQFF.

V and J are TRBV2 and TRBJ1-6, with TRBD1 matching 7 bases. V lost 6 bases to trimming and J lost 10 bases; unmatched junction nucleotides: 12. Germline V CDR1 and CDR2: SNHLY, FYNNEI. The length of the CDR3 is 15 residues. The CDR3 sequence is CASRTLTGAYSPLHF. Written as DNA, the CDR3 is TGTGCCAGCAGGACACTAACAGGGGCATACTCACCCCTCCACTTT. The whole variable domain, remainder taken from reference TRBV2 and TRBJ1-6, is EPEVTQTPSHQVTQMGQEVILRCVPISNHLYFYWYRQILGQKVEFLVSFYNNEISEKSEIFDDQFSVERPDGSNFTLKIRSTKLEDSAMYFCASRTLTGAYSPLHFGNGTRLTVT.

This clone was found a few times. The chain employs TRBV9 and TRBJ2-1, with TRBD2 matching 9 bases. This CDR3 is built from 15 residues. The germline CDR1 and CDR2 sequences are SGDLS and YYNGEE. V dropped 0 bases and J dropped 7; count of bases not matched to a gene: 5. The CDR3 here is CASSVEERGDNEQFF. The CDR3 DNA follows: TGTGCCAGCAGCGTAGAGGAGCGGGGGGATAATGAGCAGTTCTTC.

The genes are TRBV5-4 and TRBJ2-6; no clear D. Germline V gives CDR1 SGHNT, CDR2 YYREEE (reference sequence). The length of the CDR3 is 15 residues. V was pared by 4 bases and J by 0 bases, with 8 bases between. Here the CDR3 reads CASSALISGANVLTF. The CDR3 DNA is TGTGCCAGCAGCGCACTGATCTCTGGGGCCAACGTCCTGACTTTC.

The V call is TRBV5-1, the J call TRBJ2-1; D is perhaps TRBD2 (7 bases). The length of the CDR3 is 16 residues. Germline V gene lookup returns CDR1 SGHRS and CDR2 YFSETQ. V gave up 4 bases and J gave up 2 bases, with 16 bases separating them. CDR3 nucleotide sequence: TGCGCCAGCAGCCCGGGGGTGGGGGGGCCCTACAATGAGCAGTTCTTC. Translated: CASSPGVGGPYNEQFF.

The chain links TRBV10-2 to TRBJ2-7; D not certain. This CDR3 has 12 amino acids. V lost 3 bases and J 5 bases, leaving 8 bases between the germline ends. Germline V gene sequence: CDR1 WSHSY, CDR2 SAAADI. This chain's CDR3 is CASSEQTHEQYF. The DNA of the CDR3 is TGCGCCAGCAGTGAACAGACCCACGAGCAGTACTTC.